The 31 T cell receptor beta chains given below trace back to one sample, sequenced in a study of early stage breast cancer tumors. Clones were read by immunoSEQ multiplex PCR, and TCRdb kept only the in-frame ones, dropping some. The top ten hold under 3.5% of the sample, which has about 72,000 clones, 70% to 85% seen once. Sample: blood. These receptors were taken from a person between 60 and 69 years old with breast cancer.

This clone was counted only a few times. The rearrangement joins TRBV7-8 to TRBJ1-1; TRBD1 matches at 8 bases. Germline lookup yields CDR1 SGHVS and CDR2 FQNEAQ. The CDR3 runs 15 residues. The V segment lost 5 bases and the J segment 1 base; nucleotides outside the gene matches: 6. The CDR3, as DNA: TGTGCCAGCAGCCCGCGGACAGGGACGAACACTGAAGCTTTCTTT. It is translated as CASSPRTGTNTEAFF.

J is TRBJ2-5 and V is TRBV19; 9 nucleotides align to TRBD2. J was trimmed by 4 bases and V by 5 bases; bases with no gene match: 5. The CDR3 is 14 residues long. Germline loops: CDR1 LNHDA, CDR2 SQIVND (reference sequence). As DNA, the CDR3 is TGTGCCAGTAGTCCGGGACTAGCAAGAGAGACCCAGTACTTC. Its protein is CASSPGLARETQYF.

This clone was recorded a few times. J is TRBJ1-1 and V is TRBV6-5; D may be TRBD1 (6 bases). The CDR3 consists of 13 residues. V gave up 8 bases and J gave up 1 base, with 11 bases separating them. Germline CDR1 MNHEY, CDR2 SVGAGI. The CDR3 reads CASHKTGNTEAFF. The CDR3, as DNA: TGTGCCAGCCACAAGACAGGGAACACTGAAGCTTTCTTT.

The chain links TRBV5-1 to TRBJ2-2, with TRBD1 identical over 7 bases. The CDR3 consists of 16 residues. CDR1 is SGHRS, CDR2 YFSETQ, per germline. V dropped 4 bases and J dropped 4; count of bases not matched to a gene: 10. The CDR3 is CASSGPGQRFTGELFF. The CDR3 DNA sequence: TGCGCCAGCAGCGGTCCGGGACAGAGATTCACCGGGGAGCTGTTTTTT.

This clone was seen a few times. The chain is built from TRBV6-1 and TRBJ1-5; 11 nucleotides align to TRBD1. V shed 5 bases, J shed 2 bases, and the junction held 8 bases outside the gene matches. The germline CDR1 and CDR2 sequences are MNHNS and SASEGT. This CDR3 has 17 amino acids. DNA of the CDR3: TGTGCCAGCAGTAAAGGACAGGGGGCTGCGGGCAATCAGCCCCAGCATTTT. Translation: CASSKGQGAAGNQPQHF.

The chain carries TRBV28 and TRBJ2-2; D perhaps matches TRBD1 (6 bases). This CDR3 contains 16 residues. The V and J ends lost 5 bases and 1 base respectively, with 14 bases between them. Germline CDR1 MDHEN, CDR2 SYDVKM. Here the CDR3 reads CASSLIPGVNTGELFF. The CDR3 DNA reads as TGTGCCAGCAGTCTTATACCAGGGGTGAACACCGGGGAGCTGTTTTTT.

Comments on this clone: At one end, the junction sequence differs from germline, possibly due to a read error. The chain couples TRBV7-7 to TRBJ2-3; D ambiguous. CDR1 is SSHAT and CDR2 is FNYEAQ in the germline V gene (reference sequence). The CDR3 runs to 15 residues. This CDR3 is CASSLSPFVTDTQYF. In nucleotides, the CDR3 is TGTGCTAGCAGCTTAAGCCCATTCGTAACAGATACGCAGTATTTT.

This chain uses TRBV5-4 with TRBJ2-1, with TRBD2 identical over 11 bases. The length of the CDR3 is 18 residues. The germline CDR1 and CDR2 sequences are SGHNT and YYREEE (reference sequence). J lost 0 bases, V lost 1 base, and 6 bases had no gene match. CDR3 region: CASSLPLAGGRSYNEQFF. The CDR3 bases are TGTGCCAGCAGCTTGCCGCTAGCGGGGGGACGCTCCTACAATGAGCAGTTCTTC.

This clone showed up just once. The rearrangement uses TRBV2 and TRBJ2-1, with D tentatively TRBD1 (6 bases). Germline V gene lookup returns CDR1 SNHLY and CDR2 FYNNEI. CDR3 length: 13 amino acids. Trimming stripped 6 bases from V and 6 bases from J, with 12 bases between. The CDR3 spells CASRQRGSNEQFF. CDR3 in DNA: TGTGCCAGCAGACAGAGGGGGAGCAATGAGCAGTTCTTC.

The V call is TRBV2, the J call TRBJ2-5, with D unclear. CDR1 and CDR2 from the germline V gene are SNHLY and FYNNEI. The CDR3 contains 13 residues. Trimming cost V 1 base and J 4 bases, with 7 bases left between them. DNA for the CDR3: TGTGCCAGCAGTGAAGAAGTCTCAGAGACCCAGTACTTC. It codes for CASSEEVSETQYF. The full variable domain, completed using reference TRBV2 and TRBJ2-5, is EPEVTQTPSHQVTQMGQEVILRCVPISNHLYFYWYRQILGQKVEFLVSFYNNEISEKSEIFDDQFSVERPDGSNFTLKIRSTKLEDSAMYFCASSEEVSETQYFGPGTRLLVL.

V gene TRBV5-6 combines with J gene TRBJ1-3; D gene unclear. Germline CDR1 and CDR2: SGHDT and YYEEEE. The CDR3 has 16 residues. V lost 0 bases to trimming and J lost 0 bases, with 10 bases between them. The CDR3 region is CASSLESGYSGNTIYF. The CDR3, as DNA: TGTGCCAGCAGCTTGGAGTCAGGTTACTCTGGAAACACCATATATTTT.

The chain joins TRBV5-5 to TRBJ2-3, with D uncertain. Trimming removed 1 base at V and 2 bases at J, with 11 bases between. The V gene's germline CDR1 is SGHKS and CDR2 YYEKEE (reference sequence). The CDR3 is 15 amino acids. CDR3 in amino acids: CASSLRIGYTDTQYF. CDR3 nucleotide sequence: TGTGCCAGCAGCTTGCGGATCGGCTACACAGATACGCAGTATTTT.

The chain joins TRBV7-3 to TRBJ2-3, with 8 nucleotides matching TRBD1. With 5 bases clipped from V and 3 bases from J, the junction kept 4 bases outside the gene matches. CDR1 is SGHTA, CDR2 FQGTGA, per germline. The CDR3 totals 14 residues. Here the CDR3 reads CASSPWTGTDTQYF. For the CDR3, the DNA is TGTGCCAGCAGCCCCTGGACAGGGACAGATACGCAGTATTTT.

A single count supports this clone. V gene TRBV2 combines with J gene TRBJ1-1; 7 bases are shared with TRBD1. V dropped 7 bases and J dropped 5; count of bases not matched to a gene: 7. The CDR3 consists of 13 residues. Germline values: CDR1 SNHLY, CDR2 FYNNEI. CDR3 bases: TGTGCCAGCATGACAGGGAAGAAGACTGAAGCTTTCTTT. This encodes CASMTGKKTEAFF. Full variable domain (missing parts from reference TRBV2 and TRBJ1-1): EPEVTQTPSHQVTQMGQEVILRCVPISNHLYFYWYRQILGQKVEFLVSFYNNEISEKSEIFDDQFSVERPDGSNFTLKIRSTKLEDSAMYFCASMTGKKTEAFFGQGTRLTVV.

CDR3 sequence: CASSPATTGPLGSYTF. In DNA, the CDR3 is TGTGCCAGCAGCCCGGCGACGACAGGTCCCCTCGGAAGCTACACCTTC. The rearrangement joins TRBV11-2 to TRBJ1-2; D is perhaps TRBD1 (6 bases). CDR3 length: 16 residues. Germline V gene sequence: CDR1 SGHAT, CDR2 FQNNGV. The V end was cut by 5 bases, the J end by 9 bases, with 25 bases between.

Of note for this clone: One end of the junction varies from germline; a read error may be responsible. The CDR3 sequence is CASSCGSGVTEAFF. CDR3 bases: TGTGCTAGCAGCTGTGGGTCTGGGGTCACTGAAGCTTTCTTT. The chain combines TRBV7-7 with TRBJ1-1, with D unresolved. The germline V gene has CDR1 SSHAT and CDR2 FNYEAQ (reference sequence). The CDR3 totals 14 residues.

The chain combines TRBV7-9 with TRBJ1-1; D is unclear. V dropped 6 bases and J dropped 2 bases, with 10 bases sitting between them. The germline V gene encodes CDR1 SEHNR and CDR2 FQNEAQ (reference sequence). This CDR3 has 13 amino acids. CDR3 in amino acids: CASSSLGNTEAFF. The CDR3 DNA reads as TGTGCCAGCAGTAGCTTGGGTAACACTGAAGCTTTCTTT. Full variable domain (remainder filled in from reference TRBV7-9 and TRBJ1-1): DTGVSQNPRHKITKRGQNVTFRCDPISEHNRLYWYRQTLGQGPEFLTYFQNEAQLEKSRLLSDRFSAERPKGSFSTLEIQRTEQGDSAMYLCASSSLGNTEAFFGQGTRLTVV.

The chain links TRBV5-1 to TRBJ2-1; 12 bases are a match to TRBD2. The CDR3 sequence is 17 residues long. CDR1 and CDR2 (germline): SGHRS, YFSETQ. V shed 4 bases and J 0 bases; nucleotides not matched to a gene: 5. The CDR3 nucleotides are TGCGCCAGCAGCCTGGAGACTAGCGGGGGCTCCTACAATGAGCAGTTCTTC. This encodes CASSLETSGGSYNEQFF.

This rearrangement joins TRBV28 to TRBJ1-5; no clear D gene. This CDR3 spans 12 amino acids. Looked up from germline, CDR1 is MDHEN and CDR2 is SYDVKM. Trimming took 9 bases from V and 3 from J, leaving 9 bases between them. In DNA, the CDR3 is TGTGCCAGTCTGAGGGACAATCAGCCCCAGCATTTT. Translation: CASLRDNQPQHF. The variable domain in full, with the rest retrieved from reference TRBV28 and TRBJ1-5, is DVKVTQSSRYLVKRTGEKVFLECVQDMDHENMFWYRQDPGLGLRLIYFSYDVKMKEKGDIPEGYSVSREKKERFSLILESASTNQTSMYLCASLRDNQPQHFGDGTRLSIL.

This chain links TRBV7-2 with TRBJ1-2; 8 nucleotides agree with TRBD1. CDR3 length equals 15 residues. Germline CDR1 and CDR2: SGHTA and FQGNSA. V gave up 5 bases and J gave up 8 bases; unmatched junction bases: 13. The CDR3 sequence: CASSLGTGLGEGYTF. The CDR3 DNA is TGTGCCAGCAGCCTAGGGACAGGTCTAGGGGAAGGCTACACCTTC.

The gene calls are TRBV5-4 and TRBJ2-1; 13 positions match TRBD2. V was pared by 2 bases and J by 0 bases, with 11 bases of the junction left unmatched. The CDR3 spans 20 residues. Germline V gives CDR1 SGHNT, CDR2 YYREEE (reference sequence). This CDR3 reads CASSFGTSGAAPVSYNEQFF. The CDR3 DNA reads TGTGCCAGCAGCTTTGGGACTAGCGGGGCTGCCCCCGTCTCCTACAATGAGCAGTTCTTC.

The chain links TRBV6-6 to TRBJ1-6; TRBD1 matches at 7 bases. V was clipped by 2 bases and J by 5 bases; unmatched bases: 6. Germline V gene sequence: CDR1 MNHNY, CDR2 SVGAGI (reference sequence). This CDR3 has 16 residues. This CDR3 reads CASSYPGQGDNSPLHF. As DNA, the CDR3 is TGTGCCAGCAGTTACCCCGGGCAGGGGGATAATTCACCCCTCCACTTT.

This clone was counted between two and nine times. The chain is built from TRBV4-1 and TRBJ1-1; 7 bases map to TRBD1. V gave up 6 bases and J gave up 1 base; unmatched junction bases: 8. CDR3 size: 15 residues. In germline, CDR1 is MGHRA, CDR2 YSYEKL. The CDR3 sequence: CASRWQGGWNTEAFF. CDR3 bases: TGCGCCAGCAGGTGGCAGGGGGGGTGGAACACTGAAGCTTTCTTT.

The rearrangement joins TRBV6-4 to TRBJ1-4; no reliable D call. V was pared by 3 bases and J by 5 bases, with 4 bases between. Germline values: CDR1 MRHNA, CDR2 SNTAGT. The CDR3 loop spans 12 amino acids. DNA of the CDR3: TGTGCCAGCAGTGATGGGAATGAAAAACTGTTTTTT. It encodes CASSDGNEKLFF.

The V call is TRBV5-1, the J call TRBJ2-1, with a possible D match to TRBD1 (6 bases). Germline loops: CDR1 SGHRS, CDR2 YFSETQ. Trimming cost V 3 bases and J 7 bases, with 8 bases left between them. This CDR3 comprises 12 residues. The CDR3 nucleotides read TGCGCCAGCAGCTCGCAGGGGAATGAGCAGTTCTTC. Encoded protein: CASSSQGNEQFF.

The rearrangement uses TRBV13 and TRBJ2-7, with a possible D match to TRBD1 (7 bases). Germline loops: CDR1 PRHDT, CDR2 FYEKMQ (reference sequence). The CDR3 totals 14 residues. V was trimmed by 2 bases and J by 2 bases, leaving 10 bases between them. The CDR3 spells CASSLQGGPYEQYF. The CDR3 bases are TGTGCCAGCAGCTTACAGGGGGGCCCCTACGAGCAGTACTTC.

V usage is TRBV7-6 and J usage is TRBJ2-5; tentative D call: TRBD1 (5 bases). Germline CDR1 is SGHVS and CDR2 is FNYEAQ. The CDR3 has 15 amino acids. The V end lost 4 bases, the J end lost 5 bases, and 17 bases lay between the germline ends. In nucleotides, the CDR3 is TGTGCCAGCAGCTCCCAGGGTCTCCAAAGGGAGACCCAGTACTTC. It specifies CASSSQGLQRETQYF.

This chain links TRBV7-2 with TRBJ1-2, with a weak D call TRBD1 (6 bases). The CDR3 consists of 14 residues. Germline V gives CDR1 SGHTA, CDR2 FQGNSA. V lost 5 bases and J lost 6, with 16 bases in between. The CDR3 sequence: CASSQRQELHGYTF. DNA for the CDR3: TGTGCCAGCAGCCAACGACAGGAGCTACATGGCTACACCTTC.

The chain is built from TRBV28 and TRBJ2-7; a weak D match, TRBD2 (7 bases). The CDR3 is made up of 14 amino acids. The germline gives CDR1 MDHEN, CDR2 SYDVKM. V gave up 5 bases and J gave up 4 bases, with 15 bases separating them. The CDR3 DNA is TGTGCCAGCAGTCTCCAAGGGGGGGCATACGAGCAGTACTTC. This translates into CASSLQGGAYEQYF. Based on the CDR3 plus reference TRBV28 and TRBJ2-7, the full variable domain is DVKVTQSSRYLVKRTGEKVFLECVQDMDHENMFWYRQDPGLGLRLIYFSYDVKMKEKGDIPEGYSVSREKKERFSLILESASTNQTSMYLCASSLQGGAYEQYFGPGTRLTVT.

The gene calls are TRBV7-6 and TRBJ1-6; the D is unclear. Between the trimmed V and J ends, which lost 3 bases and 11 bases, there was a span of 8 bases. CDR1 is SGHVS, CDR2 FNYEAQ, per germline. This CDR3 is 12 amino acids long. The CDR3 sequence: CASSFEGAPLHF. DNA for the CDR3: TGTGCCAGCAGCTTCGAGGGTGCACCCCTCCACTTT.

The chain joins TRBV7-9 to TRBJ2-5; D not resolved. Trimming stripped 6 bases from V and 3 bases from J, with 11 bases between. Germline V gene data show CDR1 as SEHNR and CDR2 as FQNEAQ (reference sequence). The CDR3 covers 13 residues. CDR3 loop: CASSYTAEETQYF. The CDR3 DNA sequence: TGTGCCAGCAGTTATACAGCCGAAGAGACCCAGTACTTC.